The clone carrying this T cell receptor (beta chain) was detected ten times or more. The target antigen is unknown. The data are from a study of T-cell reconstitution after alpha-beta-depleted transplantation in children. Findings and caveats of the study: As was reported, about two months after transplant, alpha-beta T cells came from several hundred expanded graft clones. Some patients' high day-60 TCRbeta diversity was attributed to recipient cells surviving conditioning. A year had passed since transplant, and T-cell counts and diversity by then came mostly from newly produced T cells.

Unique molecular identifiers were built into the TCRbeta library. TCRdb processed the PCR reads anew with MiXCR; each CDR3 protein has one entry. The table lists around 700,000 distinct CDR3 sequences, roughly 13% of them singletons. This CDR3 is 15 amino acids long. Germline V lookup: CDR1 DFQATT, CDR2 SNEGSKA (reference sequence). With V trimmed by 3 bases and J by 2 bases, 9 bases remained unmatched. Sequences were derived from PBMCs, sampled before TCRalphabeta/CD19-depleted stem cell transplant. This clonotype was sampled from a girl aged 2-10 years with congenital amegakaryocytic thrombocytopenia, due to receive a stem cell transplant. The chain combines TRBV20-1 with TRBJ2-5; 7 positions agree with TRBD1. CDR3 in amino acids: CSARPGQLLQETQYF. The DNA for the CDR3 is TGCAGTGCTAGGCCGGGACAGTTACTGCAAGAGACCCAGTACTTC.